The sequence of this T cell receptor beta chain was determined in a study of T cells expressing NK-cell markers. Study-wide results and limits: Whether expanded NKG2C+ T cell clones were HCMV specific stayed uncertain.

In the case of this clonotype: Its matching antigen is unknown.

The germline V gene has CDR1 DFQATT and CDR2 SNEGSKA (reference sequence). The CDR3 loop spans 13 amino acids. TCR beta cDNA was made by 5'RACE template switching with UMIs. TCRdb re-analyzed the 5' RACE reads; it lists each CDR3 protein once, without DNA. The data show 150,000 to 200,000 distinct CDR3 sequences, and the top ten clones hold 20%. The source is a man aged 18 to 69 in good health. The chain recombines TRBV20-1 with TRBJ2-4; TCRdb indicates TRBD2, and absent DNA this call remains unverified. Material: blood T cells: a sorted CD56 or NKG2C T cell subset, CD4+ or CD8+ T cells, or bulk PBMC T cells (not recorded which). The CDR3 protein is CSATSSPGNIQYF.